This T cell receptor beta chain is drawn from a study of blood T cell repertoires in COVID-19. The repertoire was sequenced with immunoSEQ multiplex PCR; TCRdb's copy has only in-frame clones and lacks some. The sample lists approximately 120,000 clones, approximately 87% occurring once. Trimming cost V 2 bases and J 1 base, with 14 bases left between them. From germline, CDR1 is MNHEY and CDR2 SVGAGI. This CDR3 is built from 16 residues. The sequence came from a woman aged 55-70 years with acute or convalescent COVID-19. This chain connects TRBV6-5 to TRBJ1-2, with unresolved D. The sample was peripheral blood. The CDR3 reads CASSYSPTTSNYGYTF. The CDR3 DNA reads as TGTGCCAGCAGTTACAGTCCAACCACAAGTAACTATGGCTACACCTTC.